A single sample gave rise to the 11 T cell receptor beta chains below, sequenced in a study of blood T cell repertoires in COVID-19. The table came from immunoSEQ multiplex PCR; TCRdb's copy has only in-frame clones and leaves some out. The sample includes around 97,000 clones, about 89% of them seen just once. Sequenced: peripheral blood. These receptors were collected from a human donor in a cohort sampled during active COVID-19.

The J gene is TRBJ2-2, the V gene TRBV24-1; 9 positions match TRBD2. Trimming removed 3 bases from V and 5 bases from J; junction bases left unmatched: 6. The CDR3 consists of 16 residues. Germline V lookup: CDR1 KGHDR, CDR2 SFDVKD. CDR3 in DNA: TGTGCCACCAGTGATCTAACTAGCGGGCGGACCGGGGAGCTGTTTTTT. Protein product: CATSDLTSGRTGELFF.

The rearrangement joins TRBV12-3 or TRBV12-4 to TRBJ2-5; TRBD1 might be the D (5 bases). The CDR3 spans 13 residues. The ends were cut back, 1 base at V and 3 bases at J, with 6 bases in the middle. CDR3 amino acids: CASSLETEETQYF. The DNA for the CDR3 is TGTGCCAGCAGTTTAGAGACAGAAGAGACCCAGTACTTC.

The chain combines TRBV7-4 with TRBJ1-1, with D maybe TRBD1 (6 bases). Germline loops: CDR1 SGHVT, CDR2 SQSDAQ. The CDR3 sequence is 15 residues long. V was pared by 1 base and J by 5 bases, with 14 bases between. This CDR3 reads CASSLVHRAITEAFF. The CDR3 DNA reads TGTGCCAGCAGCTTAGTTCACAGGGCCATAACTGAAGCTTTCTTT.

V usage is TRBV7-2 and J usage is TRBJ2-3, with D possibly being TRBD2 (7 bases). The length of the CDR3 is 16 residues. Trimming stripped 0 bases from V and 4 bases from J, with 14 bases between. Germline CDR1 SGHTA, CDR2 FQGNSA. CDR3 bases: TGTGCCAGCAGCTTAGCGGGAGGGGGTAACGCAGATACGCAGTATTTT. Its protein product is CASSLAGGGNADTQYF.

The chain is built from TRBV11-2 and TRBJ2-7, with a possible D match to TRBD2 (5 bases). There are 13 residues in the CDR3. Germline V gene data show CDR1 as SGHAT and CDR2 as FQNNGV. V was pared by 4 bases and J by 7 bases, with 14 bases between. The CDR3 sequence is CASSYRARGEQYF. The CDR3 DNA sequence: TGTGCCAGCAGCTACCGGGCCCGCGGGGAGCAGTACTTC.

The V gene is TRBV5-4, the J gene TRBJ2-3, with D perhaps TRBD1 (5 bases). This CDR3 is built from 14 residues. Germline assignment: CDR1 SGHNT and CDR2 YYREEE (reference sequence). Trimming took 4 bases from V and 2 from J, leaving 11 bases between them. The chain's CDR3 is CASSQGTITDTQYF. The CDR3 DNA is TGTGCCAGCAGCCAGGGTACCATCACAGATACGCAGTATTTT.

The V gene is TRBV4-3, the J gene TRBJ1-3, with D tentatively TRBD1 (5 bases). The CDR3 has 16 residues. CDR1 and CDR2 (germline): LGHNA, YSLEER. Trimming pared 4 bases from V and 2 bases from J, leaving 15 bases between. In DNA form, the CDR3 reads TGCGCCAGCAGCCTGGGGCGGGGTTTTGCTGGAAACACCATATATTTT. It encodes CASSLGRGFAGNTIYF.

The V gene is TRBV10-3, the J gene TRBJ2-7; 8 nucleotides match TRBD2. The CDR3 has 14 amino acids. The germline CDR1 and CDR2 sequences are ENHRY and SYGVKD. The junction had 9 bases not matched to a gene; V was cut back by 9 bases and J by 2 bases. The CDR3 region is CAIGRREAAYEQYF. DNA of the CDR3: TGTGCCATTGGACGGCGGGAGGCCGCCTACGAGCAGTACTTC.

The chain employs TRBV29-1 and TRBJ2-5, with a possible D match to TRBD1 (6 bases). V was pared by 6 bases and J by 2 bases, with 13 bases between. CDR3 length: 13 amino acids. The germline CDR1 and CDR2 sequences are SQVTM and ANQGSEA. The CDR3, as DNA: TGCAGCGTCGCCGGGACAAAGCAAGAGACCCAGTACTTC. It codes for CSVAGTKQETQYF.

Within the sample, this clone is medium-sized. The V and J genes are TRBV11-2 and TRBJ1-1; D is undetermined. Germline assignment: CDR1 SGHAT and CDR2 FQNNGV. V was trimmed by 1 base and J by 7 bases, leaving 13 bases between them. This CDR3 region has 14 residues. Here the CDR3 DNA reads TGTGCCAGCAGCTTAGCAGGCCGGAACGTTGAAGCTTTCTTT. Its protein is CASSLAGRNVEAFF.

The chain is built from TRBV3-1 (or the pseudogene TRBV3-2) and TRBJ2-7; TRBD1 might be the D (6 bases). The germline gives CDR1 LGHDT, CDR2 YNNKEL (reference sequence). The CDR3 length is 14 residues. Trimming shortened V by 4 bases and J by 1 base, and 11 bases separated the two germline ends. In DNA, the CDR3 is TGTGCCAGCAGCCCCAGGGGTGGATCCTACGAGCAGTACTTC. Residues: CASSPRGGSYEQYF.